A single sample is the source of the 3 T cell receptor beta chains below, sequenced in a study of blood T cell repertoires in COVID-19. The table came from immunoSEQ multiplex PCR; TCRdb's copy has only in-frame clones and leaves some out. This sample has 200,000 to 250,000 clones; less than 85% occur once, and the top ten carry approximately 1.8%. What was sequenced was PBMCs or T cells enriched from blood (not recorded which). The source of these receptors is a man between 60 and 75 years old who had recovered from COVID-19.

V usage is TRBV12-5 and J usage is TRBJ1-5, with 9 nucleotides matching TRBD1. Trimming took 8 bases from V and 0 from J; bases not matched to a gene: 8. CDR1 is LGHNT, CDR2 FRNRAP, per germline. The CDR3 is 16 residues long. The CDR3 loop reads CASTTGGEYSNQPQHF. CDR3 bases: TGTGCTAGTACGACAGGGGGGGAATATAGCAATCAGCCCCAGCATTTT.

This chain uses TRBV7-6 with TRBJ1-2; 10 bases map to TRBD1. The CDR3 runs 13 residues. The V gene's germline CDR1 is SGHVS and CDR2 FNYEAQ. After removal of 5 bases from V and 3 bases from J, the junction contained 0 bases not matched to a gene. The CDR3 DNA sequence: TGTGCCAGCAGCGGACAGGGGGACTATGGCTACACCTTC. This encodes CASSGQGDYGYTF. The full variable domain, rest sourced from reference TRBV7-6 and TRBJ1-2, is GAGVSQSPRYKVTKRGQDVALRCDPISGHVSLYWYRQALGQGPEFLTYFNYEAQQDKSGLPNDRFSAERPEGSISTLTIQRTEQRDSAMYRCASSGQGDYGYTFGSGTRLTVV.

The genes are TRBV2 and TRBJ2-6; no clear D. V lost 6 bases and J 0 bases, leaving 9 bases between the germline ends. This CDR3 has 15 amino acids. CDR1 SNHLY and CDR2 FYNNEI come from the germline V gene. The CDR3 spells CASRQQDSGANVLTF. The CDR3 nucleotides read TGTGCCAGCAGACAACAAGACTCTGGGGCCAACGTCCTGACTTTC.